These 28 T cell receptor beta chains share one sample of origin, sequenced in a study of T-cell reconstitution after alpha-beta-depleted transplantation in children (TCRdb year 2016). Interpreted using the paper, the treatment or condition label stands for: allogeneic hematopoietic cell transplantation with graft depleted of TCRalphabeta T cells and CD19 B cells. Preparation of the library involved PCR. The sequencer listed for this sample is Illumina HiSeq 2500. To normalize quantification of the TCRbeta repertoire, the TCR libraries were built with molecular barcoding that relied on unique molecular identifiers. TCRdb trimmed the raw reads at Q25, called clones with MiXCR and kept productive beta chains. Identical CDR3 protein sequences are pooled into one entry, listed with their most common genes and DNA. The sample table holds some 840,000 distinct CDR3 sequences, of which roughly 15% were seen once. In total, the top ten clones hold under 6% of the sample.

The sequenced sample was PBMCs, mostly from graft donor cells, obtained 360 days after TCRalphabeta/CD19-depleted stem cell transplant. Receptors originate from a male patient between 10 and 17 years old who had a stem cell transplant for acute lymphoblastic leukemia, so the T cells may come from the graft donor.

This clonotype was found a few times. This chain uses TRBV29-1 with TRBJ1-1; D not resolved. The CDR3 sequence is 13 residues long. Per the germline V gene, CDR1 is SQVTM and CDR2 is ANQGSEA. Between the trimmed V and J ends, which lost 8 bases and 0 bases, there was a span of 13 bases. The CDR3 here is CSPRRQMNTEAFF. Written as DNA, the CDR3 is TGCAGCCCTCGAAGGCAGATGAACACTGAAGCTTTCTTT. The full variable domain, rest sourced from reference TRBV29-1 and TRBJ1-1, is SAVISQKPSRDICQRGTSLTIQCQVDSQVTMMFWYRQQPGQSLTLIATANQGSEATYESGFVIDKFPISRPNLTFSTLTVSNMSPEDSSIYLCSPRRQMNTEAFFGQGTRLTVV.

Worth noting for this clonotype: Relative to the germline gene, one junction end is altered; a read error may explain this. V and J are TRBV12-3 or TRBV12-4 and TRBJ2-1, with 8 nucleotides matching TRBD2. This CDR3 has 18 residues. This chain's CDR3 is CTSSLYTSGPFSYNEQFF. As DNA, the CDR3 is TGTACCAGCAGTTTATATACTAGCGGACCGTTCTCCTACAATGAGCAGTTCTTC.

This clonotype was picked up a small number of times. This chain links TRBV6-7 with TRBJ2-1; 15 nucleotides line up with TRBD2. TRBV6-7 is an ORF; its function is uncertain. V shed 6 bases, J shed 6 bases, and the junction held 6 bases outside the gene matches. This CDR3 region has 16 residues. CDR3 in DNA: TGTGCCAGCAGCCCGGGACTAGCGGGAGGTTTCAATGAGCAGTTCTTC. Protein: CASSPGLAGGFNEQFF.

This clonotype turned up a few times. V gene TRBV20-1 combines with J gene TRBJ2-7; the D is unclear. The germline V and J ends were trimmed by 6 bases and 0 bases, with 9 bases remaining between them. This CDR3 comprises 12 residues. Germline V gene sequence: CDR1 DFQATT, CDR2 SNEGSKA (reference sequence). The CDR3 spells CSALGDSYEQYF. The CDR3 DNA follows: TGCAGTGCGCTGGGCGACTCCTACGAGCAGTACTTC.

This chain connects TRBV4-2 to TRBJ2-3; TRBD1 aligns across 7 bases. The CDR3 has 13 residues. Per the germline V gene, CDR1 is LGHNA and CDR2 is YNFKEQ. Trimming at V came to 4 bases and at J to 6 bases, leaving 4 bases not matched to a gene. The CDR3 DNA follows: TGTGCCAGCAGCCCACAACAGGGGGATACGCAGTATTTT. Its protein product is CASSPQQGDTQYF.

CDR3 residues: CASSLAPSSGMAEQFF. CDR3 sequence (DNA): TGCGCCAGCAGCTTGGCCCCGAGTAGCGGGATGGCTGAGCAGTTCTTC. The V call is TRBV5-1, the J call TRBJ2-1; TRBD2 agrees at 8 bases. The ends lost 0 bases at V and 9 bases at J; junction bases unmatched: 11. The CDR3 is 16 residues long. The germline CDR1 and CDR2 sequences are SGHRS and YFSETQ. The full variable domain, rest sourced from reference TRBV5-1 and TRBJ2-1, is KAGVTQTPRYLIKTRGQQVTLSCSPISGHRSVSWYQQTPGQGLQFLFEYFSETQRNKGNFPGRFSGRQFSNSRSEMNVSTLELGDSALYLCASSLAPSSGMAEQFFGPGTRLTVL.

This clonotype was seen only a few times. Relative to the germline gene, one junction end is altered; a read error may explain this. The chain has TRBV20-1 and TRBJ2-7, with TRBD1 as a possible D gene (5 bases). CDR1 and CDR2 (germline): DFQATT, SNEGSKA (reference sequence). This CDR3 has 12 residues. The CDR3 DNA sequence: TGCAGTGCTCTAGGGGTCTCCCACGAGCAGTACTTC. This encodes CSALGVSHEQYF.

The chain employs TRBV7-9 and TRBJ2-6; D is possibly TRBD2 (6 bases). Trimming took off 4 bases at V and 13 bases at J, with 17 bases between the two ends. The CDR3 sequence is 14 residues long. Germline values: CDR1 SEHNR, CDR2 FQNEAQ (reference sequence). The CDR3 region is CASSSDASRGVLTF. CDR3 DNA sequence: TGTGCCAGCAGCTCGGACGCATCCCGGGGGGTCCTGACTTTC.

The chain combines TRBV28 with TRBJ1-1, with D hard to call. The CDR3 loop spans 13 amino acids. The V end was cut by 6 bases, the J end by 3 bases, with 11 bases between. The V gene's germline CDR1 is MDHEN and CDR2 SYDVKM. The CDR3 reads CASSQTDYTEAFF. The CDR3 coding sequence is TGTGCCAGCAGCCAAACCGATTACACTGAAGCTTTCTTT.

V is TRBV5-1 and J is TRBJ2-5, with 9 bases fitting TRBD2. The germline CDR1 and CDR2 sequences are SGHRS and YFSETQ. The length of the CDR3 is 18 residues. With 0 bases clipped from V and 5 bases from J, the junction kept 14 bases outside the gene matches. The CDR3 DNA follows: TGCGCCAGCAGCTTGGCCCACTCTAGCGGGGCTCTGGGTGAGACCCAGTACTTC. Translated: CASSLAHSSGALGETQYF.

This clonotype was seen only a few times. The chain links TRBV5-1 to TRBJ2-1; tentatively, D is TRBD1 or TRBD2 (5 bases each). The V gene lost 0 bases and the J gene lost 0 bases, with 10 bases spanning the gap. In germline, CDR1 is SGHRS, CDR2 YFSETQ. There are 16 residues in the CDR3. Here the CDR3 reads CASSLEEGTSYNEQFF. CDR3 coding DNA: TGCGCCAGCAGCTTGGAAGAAGGGACCTCCTACAATGAGCAGTTCTTC.

This chain uses TRBV5-4 with TRBJ2-1; D may match TRBD1 or TRBD2 (5 bases each). Germline V gene lookup returns CDR1 SGHNT and CDR2 YYREEE (reference sequence). The CDR3 is made up of 14 amino acids. The V end was cut by 0 bases, the J end by 9 bases, with 13 bases between. The CDR3 sequence is CASSLAVGAVEQFF. The CDR3 DNA follows: TGTGCCAGCAGCTTGGCCGTCGGGGCGGTTGAGCAGTTCTTC. The variable domain in full, completed from reference TRBV5-4 and TRBJ2-1, reads ETGVTQSPTHLIKTRGQQVTLRCSSQSGHNTVSWYQQALGQGPQFIFQYYREEENGRGNFPPRFSGLQFPNYSSELNVNALELDDSALYLCASSLAVGAVEQFFGPGTRLTVL.

This clonotype has at least ten counts. The rearrangement links TRBV10-3 to TRBJ2-7; D unclear. V was pared by 2 bases and J by 2 bases, with 19 bases between. The germline V gene has CDR1 ENHRY and CDR2 SYGVKD. The CDR3 is 17 residues long. The CDR3 protein is CAISEDLTPSRTYEQYF. The CDR3 bases are TGTGCCATCAGTGAGGATTTGACTCCCTCTCGAACCTACGAGCAGTACTTC.

V is TRBV7-1 and J is TRBJ2-7; D is undetermined. TRBV7-1 has ORF status, its function being uncertain. The CDR3 sequence is 14 residues long. Between the trimmed V and J ends, which lost 5 bases and 3 bases, there was a span of 14 bases. CDR3 region: CASSPSITLYEQYF. The CDR3, as DNA: TGTGCCAGCAGCCCTAGTATCACCCTCTACGAGCAGTACTTC.

This clonotype was counted ten times or more. V and J are TRBV29-1 and TRBJ2-7; D perhaps matches TRBD1 (7 bases). Trimming took off 3 bases at V and 6 bases at J, with 15 bases between the two ends. CDR3 length equals 13 residues. Germline CDR1 and CDR2: SQVTM and ANQGSEA. DNA of the CDR3: TGCAGCGTTGAGGGAGGCAGGGGGGCCGAGCAGTACTTC. Translating it yields CSVEGGRGAEQYF.

The chain employs TRBV11-2 and TRBJ2-3; TRBD2 is a possible D gene (6 bases). The CDR3 covers 17 residues. CDR1 is SGHAT and CDR2 is FQNNGV in the germline V gene. Trimming removed 4 bases at V and 0 bases at J, with 17 bases between. In DNA, the CDR3 is TGTGCCAGCAGCTGGTCCCGGCGGACTACTAGCACAGATACGCAGTATTTT. This translates into CASSWSRRTTSTDTQYF.

The V call is TRBV4-1, the J call TRBJ2-6; 7 bases map to TRBD1. The germline gives CDR1 MGHRA, CDR2 YSYEKL. The V and J ends lost 5 bases and 0 bases, in that order; junction bases with no gene match: 10. There are 18 residues in the CDR3. For the CDR3, the DNA is TGCGCCAGCAGCTCACCGGGACAGAAAACCTCTGGGGCCAACGTCCTGACTTTC. Its protein product is CASSSPGQKTSGANVLTF.

The V call is TRBV7-8, the J call TRBJ2-7; weak D call: TRBD1 (6 bases). Germline-derived CDR1 and CDR2 are SGHVS and FQNEAQ. V was clipped by 7 bases and J by 2 bases, with 21 bases between them. This CDR3 is built from 16 residues. This chain's CDR3 is CASTRGPPAETYEQYF. In nucleotides, the CDR3 is TGTGCCAGCACCAGGGGACCGCCAGCCGAGACCTACGAGCAGTACTTC.

In DNA form, the CDR3 reads TGTGCCACCAGCAGAGGAGGAGGGGATGAAAAACTGTTTTTT. Protein product: CATSRGGGDEKLFF. This rearrangement joins TRBV15 to TRBJ1-4; tentative D call: TRBD1 (5 bases). The V end was cut by 1 base, the J end by 6 bases, with 9 bases between. The CDR3 length is 14 residues. The germline gives CDR1 LNHNV, CDR2 YYDKDF (reference sequence).

The chain couples TRBV5-1 to TRBJ2-3; D perhaps matches TRBD2 (6 bases). CDR3 length: 17 amino acids. Germline V gives CDR1 SGHRS, CDR2 YFSETQ. Trimming left V 0 bases short and J 0 bases short, with 14 bases between. CDR3 nucleotide sequence: TGCGCCAGCAGCTTGGAGGGACTTGGTCTTAGCACAGATACGCAGTATTTT. Encoded protein: CASSLEGLGLSTDTQYF.

The chain joins TRBV3-1 to TRBJ2-2; 9 nucleotides match TRBD2. This CDR3 is 15 amino acids long. V trimming: 4 bases; J trimming: 2 bases; junction bases outside the gene matches: 2. The V gene's germline CDR1 is LGHDT and CDR2 YNNKEL (reference sequence). In nucleotides, the CDR3 is TGTGCCAGCAGCCGGACTAGCGTTAACACCGGGGAGCTGTTTTTT. Translated, it gives CASSRTSVNTGELFF.

This clonotype was seen at least ten times. The chain employs TRBV13 and TRBJ2-7, with 10 positions matching TRBD2. V was pared by 2 bases and J by 3 bases, with 16 bases of the junction left unmatched. CDR3 length: 19 amino acids. Germline lookup yields CDR1 PRHDT and CDR2 FYEKMQ (reference sequence). The CDR3 DNA follows: TGTGCCAGCAGCTTAAGCGAGGGACTAGAACTAGCGGGAATCTACGAGCAGTACTTC. Encoded protein: CASSLSEGLELAGIYEQYF. Full variable domain (rest looked up from reference TRBV13 and TRBJ2-7): AAGVIQSPRHLIKEKRETATLKCYPIPRHDTVYWYQQGPGQDPQFLISFYEKMQSDKGSIPDRFSAQQFSDYHSELNMSSLELGDSALYFCASSLSEGLELAGIYEQYFGPGTRLTVT.

The chain joins TRBV11-3 to TRBJ2-7; D tentatively reads TRBD1 or TRBD2 (6 bases each). This CDR3 has 16 amino acids. Germline CDR1 and CDR2: SGHNT and YENEEA. V was cut by 1 base and J by 2 bases, with 15 bases left in between. The CDR3 sequence: CASSLGGAGGAYEQYF. CDR3 in DNA: TGTGCCAGCAGCTTAGGGGGGGCAGGCGGCGCCTACGAGCAGTACTTC. Using reference TRBV11-3 and TRBJ2-7 for the parts outside the CDR3, the full variable domain is EAGVVQSPRYKIIEKKQPVAFWCNPISGHNTLYWYLQNLGQGPELLIRYENEEAVDDSQLPKDRFSAERLKGVDSTLKIQPAELGDSAVYLCASSLGGAGGAYEQYFGPGTRLTVT.

This clonotype was detected a few times. The CDR3 here is CSARMAATYNEQFF. As DNA, the CDR3 is TGCAGTGCTAGGATGGCGGCCACTTACAATGAGCAGTTCTTC. The chain combines TRBV20-1 with TRBJ2-1; D is ambiguous. Trimming removed 3 bases at V and 4 bases at J, with 13 bases between. Looked up from germline, CDR1 is DFQATT and CDR2 is SNEGSKA (reference sequence). This CDR3 comprises 14 residues.

This rearrangement joins TRBV20-1 to TRBJ1-2; D is undetermined. V lost 4 bases, J lost 10 bases, and 22 bases lay in between. Per germline, CDR1 DFQATT and CDR2 SNEGSKA (reference sequence). This CDR3 region has 14 residues. For the CDR3, the DNA is TGCAGTGCTAATGGGAAACCCATCCCGACCGACTACACCTTC. It translates to CSANGKPIPTDYTF.

The chain carries TRBV6-4 and TRBJ1-1, with a tentative D call TRBD1 (5 bases). The CDR3 is made up of 14 amino acids. Germline V lookup: CDR1 MRHNA, CDR2 SNTAGT. V was clipped by 6 bases and J by 1 base, with 12 bases between them. As DNA, the CDR3 is TGTGCCAGCAGGGGGGGGGGAACGAACACTGAAGCTTTCTTT. It codes for CASRGGGTNTEAFF.

V and J are TRBV7-7 and TRBJ2-1; 8 bases line up with TRBD1. CDR3 length: 14 amino acids. J was trimmed by 9 bases and V by 8 bases; bases with no gene match: 12. Looked up from germline, CDR1 is SSHAT and CDR2 is FNYEAQ (reference sequence). The CDR3 sequence is CASGPRTGTGEQFF. The CDR3 nucleotides are TGTGCCAGCGGCCCACGGACAGGGACCGGTGAGCAGTTCTTC.

The chain employs TRBV7-2 and TRBJ2-7; TRBD1 is a possible D gene (6 bases). V dropped 0 bases and J dropped 3 bases, with 12 bases sitting between them. Germline-derived CDR1 and CDR2 are SGHTA and FQGNSA. CDR3 length: 15 amino acids. In DNA form, the CDR3 reads TGTGCCAGCAGCTTAGCCCTCCAGGGGAACTACGAGCAGTACTTC. This sequence encodes CASSLALQGNYEQYF.